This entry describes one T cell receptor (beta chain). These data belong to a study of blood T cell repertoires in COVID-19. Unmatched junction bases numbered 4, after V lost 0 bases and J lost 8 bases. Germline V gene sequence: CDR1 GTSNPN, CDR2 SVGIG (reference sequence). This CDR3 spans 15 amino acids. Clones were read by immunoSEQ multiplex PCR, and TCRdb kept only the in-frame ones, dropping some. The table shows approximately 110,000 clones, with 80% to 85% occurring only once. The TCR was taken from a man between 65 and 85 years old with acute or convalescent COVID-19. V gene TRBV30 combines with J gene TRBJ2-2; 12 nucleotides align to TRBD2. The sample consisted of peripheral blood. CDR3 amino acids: CAWSVLAGGLGELFF. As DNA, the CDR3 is TGTGCCTGGAGTGTACTAGCGGGAGGACTTGGGGAGCTGTTTTTT.